The sequence of this T cell receptor (beta chain) was determined in a study of blood T cell repertoires in COVID-19. Background on the study: Italy, Spain and the United States were the sources of the convalescent and acute COVID-19 samples.

The protocol was immunoSEQ multiplex PCR, while the TCRdb copy is restricted to in-frame clones and leaves out a portion. The table lists 250,000 or so clones, under 90% of them singletons. Germline V lookup: CDR1 SGDLS, CDR2 YYNGEE. The CDR3 is made up of 19 amino acids. The trim removed 1 base at V and 2 bases at J, leaving 8 bases unmatched. The rearrangement joins TRBV9 to TRBJ2-3, with 15 bases matching TRBD2. The clonotype comes from a man in his 60s with acute or convalescent COVID-19. Sequencing was performed on peripheral blood. In nucleotides, the CDR3 is TGTGCCAGCAGCGTATCTGGACTAGCGGGGGGGGCAAACACAGATACGCAGTATTTT. Protein product: CASSVSGLAGGANTDTQYF.